This T cell receptor beta chain came from a study of CD8 T cells in ankylosing spondylitis. Findings of the study overall: In ankylosing spondylitis blood, a motif of roughly eight highly homologous TCR beta variants appeared characteristic. Reportedly, matched ankylosing spondylitis synovial fluid was significantly enriched for disease-linked clones.

The germline V gene has CDR1 MNHEY and CDR2 SMNVEV (reference sequence). The V segment lost 7 bases and the J segment 5 bases; nucleotides outside the gene matches: 11. This CDR3 has 15 amino acids. This clonotype was observed a handful of times. Its antigen is currently unknown. Scientists made TCR beta libraries using quantitative 5'-RACE with molecular barcodes. TCRdb processed the 5' RACE reads anew with MiXCR; each CDR3 protein has one entry. The table lists 350,000 or so distinct CDR3 sequences, roughly 10% of them singletons. The J gene is TRBJ2-7, the V gene TRBV27; 10 bases are shared with TRBD1. The sequence came from a female donor with ankylosing spondylitis or in good health (not recorded which). The source material was blood, either unsorted or a sorted T cell fraction (not recorded which). CDR3 coding DNA: TGTGCCAGCACTCTCACGCGGGACAGGGGACACGAGCAGTACTTC. Protein: CASTLTRDRGHEQYF.